This T cell receptor (beta chain) was obtained from a study of CD8 T cells in Susac syndrome. The authors carried out high-throughput sequencing of TCR beta. They applied it to CD8+ and CD4+ T cells obtained from blood. The multiple sclerosis controls, all treatment-naive patients, had relapsing-remitting disease that was stable or active. Whole-study results and caveats: A relatively small number of individuals underwent TCR sequencing and HLA analysis.

This clonotype was recorded a few times. Its antigen is currently unknown. RNA totalling roughly 0.45 to 1 ug underwent reverse transcription with random hexamers. A multiplex approach, immunoSEQ multiplex PCR, amplified TCR beta CDR3 across 54 Vbeta and 13 Jbeta. MiXCR was run by TCRdb on the immunoSEQ multiplex PCR reads, yielding one entry per CDR3 protein. The repertoire includes around 280,000 distinct CDR3 sequences, around 92% of them detected once, and over 0.05% sits in the top ten. V trimming: 5 bases; J trimming: 9 bases; junction bases outside the gene matches: 1. The CDR3 totals 11 residues. The germline V gene has CDR1 LNHDA and CDR2 SQIVND (reference sequence).

Sequencing used CD4+ T cells from PBMCs. The TCR comes from a human donor with multiple sclerosis. V usage is TRBV19 and J usage is TRBJ2-3; 8 nucleotides line up with TRBD2. The CDR3 DNA is TGTGCCAGTAGTCCGGGAGGGACGCAGTATTTT. It specifies CASSPGGTQYF.